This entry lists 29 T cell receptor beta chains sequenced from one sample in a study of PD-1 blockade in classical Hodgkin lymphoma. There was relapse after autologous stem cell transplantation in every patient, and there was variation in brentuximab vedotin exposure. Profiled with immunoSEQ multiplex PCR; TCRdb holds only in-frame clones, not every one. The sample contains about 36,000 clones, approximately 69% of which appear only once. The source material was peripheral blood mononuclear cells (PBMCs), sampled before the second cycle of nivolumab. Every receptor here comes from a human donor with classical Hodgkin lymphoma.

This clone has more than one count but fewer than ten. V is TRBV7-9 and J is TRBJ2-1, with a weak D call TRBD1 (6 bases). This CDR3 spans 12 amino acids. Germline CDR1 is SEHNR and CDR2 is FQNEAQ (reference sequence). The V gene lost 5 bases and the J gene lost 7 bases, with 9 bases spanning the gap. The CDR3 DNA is TGTGCCAGCAGCGGTACAGGGAATGAGCAGTTCTTC. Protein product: CASSGTGNEQFF.

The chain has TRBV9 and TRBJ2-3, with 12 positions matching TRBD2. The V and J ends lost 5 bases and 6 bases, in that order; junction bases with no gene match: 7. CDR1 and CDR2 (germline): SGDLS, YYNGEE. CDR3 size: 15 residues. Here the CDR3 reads CASSPLAGGRDTQYF. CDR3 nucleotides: TGTGCCAGCAGTCCACTAGCGGGGGGCCGGGATACGCAGTATTTT.

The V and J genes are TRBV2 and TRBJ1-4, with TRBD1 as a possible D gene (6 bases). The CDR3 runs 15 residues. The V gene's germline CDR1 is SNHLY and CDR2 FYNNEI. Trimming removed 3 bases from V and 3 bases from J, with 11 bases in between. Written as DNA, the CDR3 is TGTGCCAGCAGTGACAGGGGCACGGCTAATGAAAAACTGTTTTTT. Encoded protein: CASSDRGTANEKLFF.

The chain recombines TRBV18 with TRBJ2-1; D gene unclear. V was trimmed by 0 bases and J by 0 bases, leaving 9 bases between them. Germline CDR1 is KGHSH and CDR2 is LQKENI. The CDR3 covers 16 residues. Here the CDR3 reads CASSPPQEGSYNEQFF. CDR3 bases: TGTGCCAGCTCACCACCGCAGGAAGGCTCCTACAATGAGCAGTTCTTC.

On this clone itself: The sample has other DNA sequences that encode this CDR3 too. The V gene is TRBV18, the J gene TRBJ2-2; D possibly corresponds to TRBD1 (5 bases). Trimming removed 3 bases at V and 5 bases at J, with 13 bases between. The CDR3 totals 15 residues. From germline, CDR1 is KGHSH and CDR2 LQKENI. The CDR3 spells CASSPTDDGTGELFF. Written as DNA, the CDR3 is TGTGCCAGCTCACCGACAGACGACGGGACCGGGGAGCTGTTTTTT.

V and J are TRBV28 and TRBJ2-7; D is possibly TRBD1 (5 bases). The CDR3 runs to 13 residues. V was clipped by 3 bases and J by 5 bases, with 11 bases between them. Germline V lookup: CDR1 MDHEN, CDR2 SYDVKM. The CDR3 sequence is CASSFGWGHEQYF. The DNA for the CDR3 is TGTGCCAGCAGTTTCGGATGGGGCCACGAGCAGTACTTC.

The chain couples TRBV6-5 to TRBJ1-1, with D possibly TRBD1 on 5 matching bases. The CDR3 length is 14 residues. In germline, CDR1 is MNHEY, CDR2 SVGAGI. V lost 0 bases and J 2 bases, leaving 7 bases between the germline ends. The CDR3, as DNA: TGTGCCAGCAGTTACTCGACAGTAAACACTGAAGCTTTCTTT. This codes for CASSYSTVNTEAFF.

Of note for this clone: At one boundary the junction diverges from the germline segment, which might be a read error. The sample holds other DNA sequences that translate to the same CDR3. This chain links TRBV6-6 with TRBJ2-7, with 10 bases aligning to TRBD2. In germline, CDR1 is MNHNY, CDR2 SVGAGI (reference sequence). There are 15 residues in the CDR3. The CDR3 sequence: CASSYRTSGPYEQYF. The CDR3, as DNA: TGTGCTAGCAGTTATCGGACTAGCGGTCCGTACGAGCAGTACTTC.

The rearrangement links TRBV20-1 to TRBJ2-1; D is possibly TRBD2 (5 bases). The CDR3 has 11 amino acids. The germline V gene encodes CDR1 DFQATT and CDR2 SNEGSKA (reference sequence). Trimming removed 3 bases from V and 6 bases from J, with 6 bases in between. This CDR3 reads CSARAGNEQFF. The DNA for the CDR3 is TGCAGTGCTAGGGCGGGCAATGAGCAGTTCTTC.

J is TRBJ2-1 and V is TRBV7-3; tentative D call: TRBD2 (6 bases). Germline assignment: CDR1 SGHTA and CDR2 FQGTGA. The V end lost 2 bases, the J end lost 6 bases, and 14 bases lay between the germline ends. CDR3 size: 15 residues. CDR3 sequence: CASSLRASEPNEQFF. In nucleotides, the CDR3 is TGTGCCAGCAGCTTACGGGCTAGCGAGCCCAATGAGCAGTTCTTC. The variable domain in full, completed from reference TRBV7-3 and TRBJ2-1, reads GAGVSQTPSNKVTEKGKYVELRCDPISGHTALYWYRQSLGQGPEFLIYFQGTGAADDSGLPNDRFFAVRPEGSVSTLKIQRTERGDSAVYLCASSLRASEPNEQFFGPGTRLTVL.

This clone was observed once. The CDR3 loop reads CASRKGGEVYGYTF. DNA of the CDR3: TGTGCCAGCAGGAAGGGGGGCGAGGTTTATGGCTACACCTTC. The V gene is TRBV6-1, the J gene TRBJ1-2, with D perhaps TRBD1 (6 bases). Trimming stripped 6 bases from V and 5 bases from J, with 16 bases between. Germline CDR1 and CDR2: MNHNS and SASEGT. The CDR3 consists of 14 residues.

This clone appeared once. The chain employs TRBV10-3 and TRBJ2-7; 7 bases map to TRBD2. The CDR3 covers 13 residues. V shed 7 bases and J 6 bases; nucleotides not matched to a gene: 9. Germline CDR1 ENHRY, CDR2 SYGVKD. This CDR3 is CAITETSRGEQYF. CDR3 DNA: TGTGCCATCACCGAGACTAGCCGGGGCGAGCAGTACTTC.

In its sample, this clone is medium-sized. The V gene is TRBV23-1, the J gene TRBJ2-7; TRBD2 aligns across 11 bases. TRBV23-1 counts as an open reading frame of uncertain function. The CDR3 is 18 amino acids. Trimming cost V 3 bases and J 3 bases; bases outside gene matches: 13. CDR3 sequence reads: CASSHHTSGTSGIYEQYF. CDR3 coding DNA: TGCGCCAGCAGTCATCATACGTCCGGGACTAGCGGAATCTACGAGCAGTACTTC.

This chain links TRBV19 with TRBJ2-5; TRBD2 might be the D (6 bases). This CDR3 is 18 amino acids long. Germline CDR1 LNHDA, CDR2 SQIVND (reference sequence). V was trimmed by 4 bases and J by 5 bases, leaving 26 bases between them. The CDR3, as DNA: TGTGCCAGTAGTAGGGGAAATGGAGGGCTTGGGGCTTTGGAGACCCAGTACTTC. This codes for CASSRGNGGLGALETQYF.

The CDR3, as DNA: TGTGCCAGCAGCAATAGTAACACCGGGGAGCTGTTTTTT. As protein: CASSNSNTGELFF. The chain uses TRBV7-3 and TRBJ2-2; D is unclear. The V end lost 5 bases, the J end lost 2 bases, and 6 bases lay between the germline ends. CDR1 SGHTA and CDR2 FQGTGA come from the germline V gene. This CDR3 has 13 residues. The variable domain in full, completed from reference TRBV7-3 and TRBJ2-2, reads GAGVSQTPSNKVTEKGKYVELRCDPISGHTALYWYRQSLGQGPEFLIYFQGTGAADDSGLPNDRFFAVRPEGSVSTLKIQRTERGDSAVYLCASSNSNTGELFFGEGSRLTVL.

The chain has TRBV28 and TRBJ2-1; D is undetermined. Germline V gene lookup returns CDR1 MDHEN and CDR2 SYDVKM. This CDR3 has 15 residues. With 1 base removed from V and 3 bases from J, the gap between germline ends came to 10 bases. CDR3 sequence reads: CASSLLGRIYNEQFF. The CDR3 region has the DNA TGTGCCAGCAGTTTATTAGGACGGATCTACAATGAGCAGTTCTTC.

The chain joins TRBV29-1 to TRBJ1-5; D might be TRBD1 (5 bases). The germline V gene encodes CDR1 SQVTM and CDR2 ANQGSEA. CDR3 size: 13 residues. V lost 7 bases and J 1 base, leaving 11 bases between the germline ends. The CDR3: CSALQESNQPQHF. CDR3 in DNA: TGCAGCGCCCTACAGGAGAGCAATCAGCCCCAGCATTTT.

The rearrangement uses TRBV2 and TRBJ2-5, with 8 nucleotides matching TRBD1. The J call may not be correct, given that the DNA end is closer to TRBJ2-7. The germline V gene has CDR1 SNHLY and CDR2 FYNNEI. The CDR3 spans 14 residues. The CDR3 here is CASSELQGGHEQYF. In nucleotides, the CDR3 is TGTGCCAGCAGTGAATTACAGGGGGGCCACGAGCAGTACTTC.

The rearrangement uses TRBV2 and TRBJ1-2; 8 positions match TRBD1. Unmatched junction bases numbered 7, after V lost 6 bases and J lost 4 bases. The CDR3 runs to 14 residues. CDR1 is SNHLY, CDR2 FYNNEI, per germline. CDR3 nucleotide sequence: TGTGCCAGCAGCCGGGACAGGATTTTCTATGGCTACACCTTC. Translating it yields CASSRDRIFYGYTF.

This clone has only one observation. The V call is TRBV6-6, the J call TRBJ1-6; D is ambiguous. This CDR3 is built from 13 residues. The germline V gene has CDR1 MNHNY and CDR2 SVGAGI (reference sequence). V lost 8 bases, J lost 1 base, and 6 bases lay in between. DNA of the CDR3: TGTGCCAGCGTCGGTTCCTATAATTCACCCCTCCACTTT. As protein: CASVGSYNSPLHF.

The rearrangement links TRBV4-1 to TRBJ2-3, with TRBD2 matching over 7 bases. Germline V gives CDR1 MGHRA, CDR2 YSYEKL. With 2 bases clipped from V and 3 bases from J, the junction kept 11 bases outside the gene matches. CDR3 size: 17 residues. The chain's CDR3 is CASSQRSGGGWTDTQYF. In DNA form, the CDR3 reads TGCGCCAGCAGCCAACGTTCTGGGGGGGGATGGACAGATACGCAGTATTTT.

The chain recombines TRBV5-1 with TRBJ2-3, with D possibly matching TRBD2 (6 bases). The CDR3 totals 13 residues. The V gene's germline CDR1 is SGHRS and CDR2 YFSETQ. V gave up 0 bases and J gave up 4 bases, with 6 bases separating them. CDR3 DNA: TGCGCCAGCAGCTTGGCGGGAGCAGATACGCAGTATTTT. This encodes CASSLAGADTQYF. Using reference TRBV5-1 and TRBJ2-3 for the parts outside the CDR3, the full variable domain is KAGVTQTPRYLIKTRGQQVTLSCSPISGHRSVSWYQQTPGQGLQFLFEYFSETQRNKGNFPGRFSGRQFSNSRSEMNVSTLELGDSALYLCASSLAGADTQYFGPGTRLTVL.

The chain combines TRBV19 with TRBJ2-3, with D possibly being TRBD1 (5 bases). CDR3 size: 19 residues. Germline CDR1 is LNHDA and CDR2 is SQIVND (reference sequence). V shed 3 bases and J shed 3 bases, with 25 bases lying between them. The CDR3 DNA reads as TGTGCCAGTAGTATGGGAACAGGCTTGGGGTTTATTGGGACAGATACGCAGTATTTT. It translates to CASSMGTGLGFIGTDTQYF.

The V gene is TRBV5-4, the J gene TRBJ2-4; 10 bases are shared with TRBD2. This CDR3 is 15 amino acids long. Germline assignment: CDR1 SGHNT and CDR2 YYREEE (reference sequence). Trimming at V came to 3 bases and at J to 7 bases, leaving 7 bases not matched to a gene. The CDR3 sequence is CASSSALAGDNIQYF. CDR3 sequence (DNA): TGTGCCAGCAGCTCTGCCCTAGCGGGAGACAACATTCAGTACTTC.

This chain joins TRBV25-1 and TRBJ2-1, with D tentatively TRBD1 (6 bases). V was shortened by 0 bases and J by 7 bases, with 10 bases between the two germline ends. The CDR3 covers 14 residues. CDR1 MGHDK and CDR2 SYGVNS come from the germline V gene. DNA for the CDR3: TGTGCCAGCAGTGAATATCGAGGGGGTAATGAGCAGTTCTTC. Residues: CASSEYRGGNEQFF. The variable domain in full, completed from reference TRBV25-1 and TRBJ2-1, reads EADIYQTPRYLVIGTGKKITLECSQTMGHDKMYWYQQDPGMELHLIHYSYGVNSTEKGDLSSESTVSRIRTEHFPLTLESARPSHTSQYLCASSEYRGGNEQFFGPGTRLTVL.

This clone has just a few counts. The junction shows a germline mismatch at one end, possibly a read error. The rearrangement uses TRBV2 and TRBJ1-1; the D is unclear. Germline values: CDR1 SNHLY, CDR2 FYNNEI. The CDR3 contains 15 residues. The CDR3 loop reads CASSQATLANTEAFF. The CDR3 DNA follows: TGTGCCAGCAGTCAAGCGACGTTGGCGAACACTGAAGCTTTCTTT.

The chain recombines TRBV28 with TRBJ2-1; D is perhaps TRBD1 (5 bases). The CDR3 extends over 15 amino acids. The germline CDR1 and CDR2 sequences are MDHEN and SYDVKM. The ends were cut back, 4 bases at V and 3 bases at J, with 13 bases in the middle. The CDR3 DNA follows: TGTGCCAGCAGTTCTCGACAGTACTTCTACAATGAGCAGTTCTTC. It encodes CASSSRQYFYNEQFF. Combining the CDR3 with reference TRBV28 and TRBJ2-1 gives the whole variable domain DVKVTQSSRYLVKRTGEKVFLECVQDMDHENMFWYRQDPGLGLRLIYFSYDVKMKEKGDIPEGYSVSREKKERFSLILESASTNQTSMYLCASSSRQYFYNEQFFGPGTRLTVL.

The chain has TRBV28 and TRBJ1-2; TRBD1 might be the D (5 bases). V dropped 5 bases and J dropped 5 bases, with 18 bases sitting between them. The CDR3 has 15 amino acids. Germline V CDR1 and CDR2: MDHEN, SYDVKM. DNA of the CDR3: TGTGCCAGCAGTCCATCCGGGACGCCGATTTATGGCTACACCTTC. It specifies CASSPSGTPIYGYTF.

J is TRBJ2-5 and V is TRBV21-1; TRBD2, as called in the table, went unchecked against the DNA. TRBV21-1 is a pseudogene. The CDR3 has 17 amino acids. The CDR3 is CASSKVEGGGAQETQYF. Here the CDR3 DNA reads TGTGCCAGCAGCAAAGTGGAGGGCGGGGGGGCCCAAGAGACCCAGTACTTC.